A single sample gave rise to the 15 T cell receptor beta chains below, sequenced in a study of CD8+ T cells in alopecia areata. cDNA serving as the sequencing template came from extracted, reverse transcribed RNA. Data came from immunoSEQ multiplex PCR; TCRdb stores just in-frame clones and leaves some out. Of 150,000 to 200,000 clones detected, around 71% appear once; the ten largest clones hold approximately 0.91%. Sample treatment: oral pan-JAK inhibitor, 5-10 mg twice daily. The sequenced sample was CD4+ T cells sorted from blood, obtained at week 4, from a patient treated with tofacitinib. All receptors derive from a human donor with alopecia areata.

This clone was observed a handful of times. V and J are TRBV18 and TRBJ2-5; D unresolved. The CDR3 consists of 12 residues. Germline V lookup: CDR1 KGHSH, CDR2 LQKENI. The V gene lost 6 bases and the J gene lost 4 bases, with 9 bases spanning the gap. The CDR3 nucleotides are TGTGCCAGCTCTGACTCGGCAGAGACCCAGTACTTC. Translated, it gives CASSDSAETQYF.

V is TRBV27 and J is TRBJ1-2, with 8 bases aligning to TRBD1. The length of the CDR3 is 14 residues. V lost 6 bases to trimming and J lost 4 bases; unmatched junction nucleotides: 7. CDR1 MNHEY and CDR2 SMNVEV come from the germline V gene (reference sequence). DNA for the CDR3: TGTGCCAGCAGGGGCACCGGGACAGGCTATGGCTACACCTTC. This translates into CASRGTGTGYGYTF.

J is TRBJ2-7 and V is TRBV5-6, with D unresolved. The CDR3 is made up of 15 amino acids. The ends were cut back, 8 bases at V and 3 bases at J, with 21 bases in the middle. Germline CDR1 and CDR2: SGHDT and YYEEEE. CDR3 region: CASALVGPSNYEQYF. DNA for the CDR3: TGTGCCAGTGCTCTCGTTGGTCCCTCCAACTACGAGCAGTACTTC.

This chain connects TRBV7-9 to TRBJ1-3, with a tentative D call TRBD1 (6 bases). Germline CDR1 is SEHNR and CDR2 is FQNEAQ (reference sequence). The V end was cut by 4 bases, the J end by 0 bases, with 13 bases between. CDR3 length: 16 amino acids. In DNA, the CDR3 is TGTGCCAGCAGCTCAGGGGCCGTGAGCTCTGGAAACACCATATATTTT. Amino acid sequence: CASSSGAVSSGNTIYF. The whole variable domain, remainder taken from reference TRBV7-9 and TRBJ1-3, is DTGVSQNPRHKITKRGQNVTFRCDPISEHNRLYWYRQTLGQGPEFLTYFQNEAQLEKSRLLSDRFSAERPKGSFSTLEIQRTEQGDSAMYLCASSSGAVSSGNTIYFGEGSWLTVV.

The chain employs TRBV30 and TRBJ2-5; perhaps TRBD2 as D (6 bases). The germline CDR1 and CDR2 sequences are GTSNPN and SVGIG (reference sequence). The CDR3 contains 14 residues. V was shortened by 2 bases and J by 2 bases, with 12 bases between the two germline ends. CDR3 DNA sequence: TGTGCCTGGAGTTCCTGGGGGGTTCAAGAGACCCAGTACTTC. Residues: CAWSSWGVQETQYF.

The chain recombines TRBV29-1 with TRBJ1-4; D not resolved. V gave up 4 bases and J gave up 8 bases, with 14 bases separating them. CDR1 SQVTM and CDR2 ANQGSEA come from the germline V gene. This CDR3 has 13 amino acids. In DNA form, the CDR3 reads TGCAGCGTTGCGGAGACCTCGGGAGAAAAACTGTTTTTT. Its protein product is CSVAETSGEKLFF.

The chain carries TRBV5-1 and TRBJ2-4; perhaps TRBD2 as D (5 bases). V lost 0 bases and J 8 bases, leaving 15 bases between the germline ends. The CDR3 spans 15 residues. The germline CDR1 and CDR2 sequences are SGHRS and YFSETQ. Here the CDR3 DNA reads TGCGCCAGCAGCTTGGGTTCCACCTACGGGGACATTCAGTACTTC. The encoded protein is CASSLGSTYGDIQYF.

J is TRBJ2-6 and V is TRBV30, with a weak D call TRBD2 (5 bases). V lost 4 bases and J lost 10, with 14 bases in between. The CDR3 runs 13 residues. Germline V lookup: CDR1 GTSNPN, CDR2 SVGIG (reference sequence). CDR3 in DNA: TGTGCCTGGACTTGGACGTCGGGGAACGTCCTGACTTTC. Translated, it gives CAWTWTSGNVLTF.

The rearrangement links TRBV25-1 to TRBJ2-1; 9 bases are shared with TRBD2. The germline V gene has CDR1 MGHDK and CDR2 SYGVNS. The J segment lost 6 bases and the V segment lost 1 base, leaving 7 bases of the junction unmatched. CDR3 length: 16 amino acids. The chain's CDR3 is CASSEWVGLAINEQFF. CDR3 nucleotide sequence: TGTGCCAGCAGTGAATGGGTTGGACTAGCGATCAATGAGCAGTTCTTC.

The rearrangement links TRBV2 to TRBJ1-5; 7 nucleotides match TRBD1. This CDR3 region has 16 residues. In germline, CDR1 is SNHLY, CDR2 FYNNEI. J was trimmed by 1 base and V by 7 bases; bases with no gene match: 10. The CDR3 reads CASMGAAQGSNQPQHF. Written as DNA, the CDR3 is TGTGCCAGCATGGGGGCCGCACAGGGGAGCAATCAGCCCCAGCATTTT.

The chain joins TRBV5-4 to TRBJ2-1, with TRBD1 matching over 9 bases. Germline lookup yields CDR1 SGHNT and CDR2 YYREEE (reference sequence). V dropped 0 bases and J dropped 3; count of bases not matched to a gene: 4. The CDR3 has 16 amino acids. CDR3 residues: CASSLEDRGGYNEQFF. The CDR3 coding sequence is TGTGCCAGCAGCTTGGAGGACAGGGGAGGCTACAATGAGCAGTTCTTC.

This clone showed up just a few times. The V gene is TRBV5-1, the J gene TRBJ2-5, with 7 bases matching TRBD1. The germline gives CDR1 SGHRS, CDR2 YFSETQ. V lost 0 bases and J lost 4; bases outside the gene matches: 6. CDR3 length equals 15 residues. The CDR3 DNA is TGCGCCAGCAGCTTGGAGGCCAGGGGGAGAGAGACCCAGTACTTC. Translation: CASSLEARGRETQYF.

The chain joins TRBV29-1 to TRBJ2-7; the D gene is possibly TRBD2 (6 bases). This CDR3 contains 11 residues. V dropped 6 bases and J dropped 4 bases, with 10 bases sitting between them. The V gene's germline CDR1 is SQVTM and CDR2 ANQGSEA. The CDR3: CSVSGTYEQYF. CDR3 sequence (DNA): TGCAGCGTATCCGGGACTTACGAGCAGTACTTC.

This clone was counted a few times. V is TRBV5-1 and J is TRBJ2-5; D is unresolved. The germline CDR1 and CDR2 sequences are SGHRS and YFSETQ. The CDR3 has 14 amino acids. V lost 4 bases to trimming and J lost 0 bases, with 10 bases between them. CDR3: CASSTDANQETQYF. The CDR3 DNA sequence: TGCGCCAGCAGCACGGACGCAAACCAAGAGACCCAGTACTTC. The variable domain in full, completed from reference TRBV5-1 and TRBJ2-5, reads KAGVTQTPRYLIKTRGQQVTLSCSPISGHRSVSWYQQTPGQGLQFLFEYFSETQRNKGNFPGRFSGRQFSNSRSEMNVSTLELGDSALYLCASSTDANQETQYFGPGTRLLVL.

This clone was seen ten or more times. The chain has TRBV11-2 and TRBJ1-4; 7 nucleotides agree with TRBD1. Germline CDR1 and CDR2: SGHAT and FQNNGV. The CDR3 runs to 14 residues. V lost 5 bases, J lost 6 bases, and 6 bases stayed unmatched. The CDR3 protein is CASSRQGRDEKLFF. The CDR3 nucleotides are TGTGCCAGCAGCAGACAGGGAAGGGATGAAAAACTGTTTTTT.